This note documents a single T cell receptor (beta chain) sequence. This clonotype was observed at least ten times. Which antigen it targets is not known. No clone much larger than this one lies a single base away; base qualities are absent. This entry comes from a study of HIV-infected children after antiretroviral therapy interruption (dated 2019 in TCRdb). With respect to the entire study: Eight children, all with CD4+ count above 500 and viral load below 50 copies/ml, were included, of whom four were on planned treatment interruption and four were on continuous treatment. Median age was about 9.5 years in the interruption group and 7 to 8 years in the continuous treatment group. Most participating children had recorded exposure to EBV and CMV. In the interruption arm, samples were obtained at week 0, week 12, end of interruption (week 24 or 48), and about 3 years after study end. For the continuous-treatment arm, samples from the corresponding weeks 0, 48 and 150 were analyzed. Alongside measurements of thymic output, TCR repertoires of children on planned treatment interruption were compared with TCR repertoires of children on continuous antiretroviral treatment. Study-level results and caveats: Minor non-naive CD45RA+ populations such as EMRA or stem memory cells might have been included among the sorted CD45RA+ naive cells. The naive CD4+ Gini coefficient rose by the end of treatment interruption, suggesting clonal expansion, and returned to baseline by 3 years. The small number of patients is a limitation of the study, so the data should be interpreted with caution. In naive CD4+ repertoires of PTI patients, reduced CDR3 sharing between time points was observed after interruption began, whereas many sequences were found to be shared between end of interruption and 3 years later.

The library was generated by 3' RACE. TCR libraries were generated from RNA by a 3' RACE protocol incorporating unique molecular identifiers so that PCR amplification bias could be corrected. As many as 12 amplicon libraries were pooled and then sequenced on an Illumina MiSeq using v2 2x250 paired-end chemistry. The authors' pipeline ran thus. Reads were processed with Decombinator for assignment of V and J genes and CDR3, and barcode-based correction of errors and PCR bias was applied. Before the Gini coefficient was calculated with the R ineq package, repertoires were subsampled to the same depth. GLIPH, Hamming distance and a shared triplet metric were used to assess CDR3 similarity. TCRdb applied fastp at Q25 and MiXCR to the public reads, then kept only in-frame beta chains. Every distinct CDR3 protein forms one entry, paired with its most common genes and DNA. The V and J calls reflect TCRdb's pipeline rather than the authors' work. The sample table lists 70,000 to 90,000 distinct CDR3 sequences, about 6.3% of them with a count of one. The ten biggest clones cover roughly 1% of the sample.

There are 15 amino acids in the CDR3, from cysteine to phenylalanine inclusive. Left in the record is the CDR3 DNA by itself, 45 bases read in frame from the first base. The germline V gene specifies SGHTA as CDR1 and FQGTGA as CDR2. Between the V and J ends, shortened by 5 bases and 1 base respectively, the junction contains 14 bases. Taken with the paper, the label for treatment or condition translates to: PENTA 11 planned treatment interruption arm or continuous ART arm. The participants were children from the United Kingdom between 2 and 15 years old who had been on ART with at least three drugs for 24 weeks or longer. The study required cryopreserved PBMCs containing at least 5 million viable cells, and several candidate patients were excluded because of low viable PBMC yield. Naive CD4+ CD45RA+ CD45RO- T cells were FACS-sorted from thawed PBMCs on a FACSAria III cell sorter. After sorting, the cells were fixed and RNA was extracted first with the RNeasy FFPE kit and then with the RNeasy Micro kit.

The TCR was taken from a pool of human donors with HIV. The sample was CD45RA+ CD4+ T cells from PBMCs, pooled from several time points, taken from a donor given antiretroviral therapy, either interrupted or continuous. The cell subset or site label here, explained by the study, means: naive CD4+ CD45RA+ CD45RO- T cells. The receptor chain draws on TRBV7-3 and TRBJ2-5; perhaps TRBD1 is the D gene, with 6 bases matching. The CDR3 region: CASSLTGRSQETQYF. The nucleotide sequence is TGTGCCAGCAGCCTGACAGGTCGATCCCAAGAGACCCAGTACTTC.